A selection of T cell receptor beta chains follows, all from one sample in a study of blood T cell repertoires in COVID-19. The data were produced by immunoSEQ multiplex PCR, yet TCRdb's version contains in-frame clones alone and is incomplete. The table records 300,000 to 400,000 clones, 80% to 90% of them present only once. Sequenced sample: PBMCs or T cells enriched from blood (not recorded which). All receptors come from a man aged 25 to 40 who had recovered from COVID-19. Both conserved end residues are part of each CDR3. The D gene is left open where the match is weak. Some rows have no size entry. The others give once, few or many, or a class for an expanded clone.

V	size	J	D	CDR3	DNA
TRBV7-9	NA	TRBJ2-5	NA	CASSYRYPSGLETQYF	TGTGCCAGCAGCTACCGATACCCTTCAGGGTTGGAGACCCAGTACTTC
TRBV7-3	NA	TRBJ2-7	NA	CASSLSQGSYEQYF	TGTGCCAGCAGCTTAAGTCAGGGCTCCTACGAGCAGTACTTC
TRBV5-1	NA	TRBJ2-1	TRBD2	CASSTGLAGVYNEQFF	TGCGCCAGCAGCACGGGACTAGCGGGGGTCTACAATGAGCAGTTCTTC
TRBV7-9	NA	TRBJ1-2	TRBD1	CASSLEGQINTF	TGTGCCAGCAGCTTAGAGGGACAGATCAACACCTTC
TRBV12-3/TRBV12-4	NA	TRBJ1-6	NA	CASSPPAAPLHF	TGTGCCAGCAGTCCTCCCGCGGCCCCTCTCCACTTT
TRBV5-1	NA	TRBJ1-1	TRBD1	CASRTPTGDTEAFF	TGCGCCAGCAGAACACCGACAGGGGACACTGAAGCTTTCTTT
TRBV25-1	NA	TRBJ2-1	TRBD2	CASSTGLAGAYNEQFF	TGTGCCAGCAGTACCGGACTAGCTGGTGCCTACAATGAGCAGTTCTTC
TRBV5-1	NA	TRBJ2-1	TRBD2	CASSSTVTSGGNEQFF	TGCGCCAGCAGCTCGACCGTTACTAGCGGGGGGAATGAGCAGTTCTTC
TRBV28	NA	TRBJ1-5	NA	CASIGKRDKVNQPQHF	TGTGCCAGCATAGGGAAAAGGGACAAAGTCAATCAGCCCCAGCATTTT
TRBV19	NA	TRBJ1-3	NA	CASSPGHSQSSGNTIYF	TGTGCCAGTAGTCCCGGACATTCTCAAAGCTCTGGAAACACCATATATTTT
TRBV7-3	few	TRBJ2-1	NA	CASSLTFRGEQFF	TGTGCCAGCAGCTTAACGTTCCGGGGGGAGCAGTTCTTC
TRBV28	NA	TRBJ1-2	TRBD1	CASSDRALGYTF	TGTGCCAGCAGTGACAGGGCATTGGGCTACACCTTC
TRBV19	NA	TRBJ1-6	TRBD1	CASNLSNRGAISPLHF	TGTGCCAGTAACCTCTCTAACAGGGGCGCGATATCACCCCTCCACTTT
TRBV5-1	NA	TRBJ2-1	TRBD1	CASSPWTGGYNEQFF	TGCGCCAGCAGCCCATGGACAGGGGGCTACAATGAGCAGTTCTTC
TRBV7-9	NA	TRBJ1-1	TRBD1	CASSLAGGGAAFF	TGTGCCAGCAGCTTAGCAGGGGGCGGCGCGGCTTTCTTT
TRBV5-5	NA	TRBJ1-2	TRBD1	CASSWGQYGYTF	TGTGCCAGCAGCTGGGGACAGTATGGCTACACCTTC
TRBV7-8	NA	TRBJ2-2	NA	CASSARQHHTGELFF	TGTGCCAGCAGCGCCCGACAGCACCACACCGGGGAGCTGTTTTTT
TRBV3-1/TRBV3-2	NA	TRBJ1-1	NA	CASSQDVVGGITEAFF	TGTGCCAGCAGCCAAGATGTCGTAGGAGGAATCACTGAAGCTTTCTTT
TRBV6-5	NA	TRBJ2-2	NA	CASVRQPNTGELFF	TGTGCCAGCGTACGACAGCCGAACACCGGGGAGCTGTTTTTT
TRBV19	NA	TRBJ1-1	NA	CASRTVVLRRNTEAFF	TGTGCCAGTAGGACAGTCGTCCTGAGGAGAAACACTGAAGCTTTCTTT
TRBV4-1	once	TRBJ1-5	NA	CASSQGSNQPQHF	TGCGCCAGCAGCCAGGGCAGCAATCAGCCCCAGCATTTT
TRBV3-1/TRBV3-2	NA	TRBJ1-2	TRBD1	CASSQGVLRQGIRGYTF	TGTGCCAGCAGCCAAGGGGTTCTCAGACAGGGAATCAGAGGCTACACCTTC
TRBV10-1	few	TRBJ2-1	TRBD1	CASSRDREGNEQFF	TGCGCCAGCAGTCGGGACAGGGAAGGGAATGAGCAGTTCTTC